This T cell receptor beta chain was sequenced for a study of CD8 T cells in ankylosing spondylitis. TCRdb called the 5' RACE reads again in MiXCR, with one record for every CDR3 protein. The repertoire has 69,000 or so distinct CDR3 sequences, approximately 5% of them found once; the top ten carry about 2.2%. Looked up from germline, CDR1 is LGHDT and CDR2 is YNNKEL (reference sequence). The ends lost 8 bases at V and 1 base at J; junction bases unmatched: 11. This CDR3 has 15 amino acids. This clonotype came up many times. The TCR was taken from a male donor with ankylosing spondylitis or in good health (not recorded which). V gene TRBV3-1 combines with J gene TRBJ2-7; 7 bases align to TRBD2. The sequenced sample was blood, either unsorted or a sorted T cell fraction (not recorded which). CDR3 DNA sequence: TGTGCCAGCTCCCGGGGTTCGGGGGGTTCCTACGAGCAGTACTTC. The encoded protein is CASSRGSGGSYEQYF.